A single sample is the source of the 5 T cell receptor beta chains below, sequenced in a study of T cell responses to AZD1222 COVID-19 vaccine. Profiled with immunoSEQ multiplex PCR; TCRdb holds only in-frame clones, not every one. Of tens of thousands of clones in the sample, roughly 89% are singletons; the top ten hold 4.9%. The sequences come from peripheral blood, collected on day 0 of AZD1222 vaccination. The receptor set was obtained from an adult in good health.

The chain employs TRBV7-8 and TRBJ1-1, with D perhaps TRBD1 (5 bases). The CDR3 contains 15 residues. The germline V and J ends were trimmed by 4 bases and 1 base, with 13 bases remaining between them. The germline gives CDR1 SGHVS, CDR2 FQNEAQ. Here the CDR3 reads CASSWRQGPNTEAFF. CDR3 DNA sequence: TGTGCCAGCAGCTGGAGGCAGGGCCCGAACACTGAAGCTTTCTTT.

This clone was observed a handful of times. J is TRBJ1-5 and V is TRBV6-5; D is perhaps TRBD1 (5 bases). Trimming pared 4 bases from V and 3 bases from J, leaving 10 bases between. CDR1 and CDR2 (germline): MNHEY, SVGAGI. This CDR3 comprises 14 residues. This chain's CDR3 is CASSSDRNNQPQHF. The CDR3, as DNA: TGTGCCAGCAGTTCAGACAGAAACAATCAGCCCCAGCATTTT.

V and J are TRBV12-3 or TRBV12-4 and TRBJ1-5, with no clear D. This CDR3 is 13 amino acids long. Trimming cost V 5 bases and J 7 bases, with 12 bases left between them. The CDR3 loop is CASSHSEGQPQHF. CDR3 sequence (DNA): TGTGCCAGCAGTCACTCCGAGGGACAGCCCCAGCATTTT.

The chain carries TRBV30 and TRBJ1-5, with 8 bases lining up with TRBD1. This CDR3 has 14 amino acids. J gave up 6 bases and V 0 bases, and 4 bases lay outside the gene matches. Germline assignment: CDR1 GTSNPN and CDR2 SVGIG (reference sequence). Here the CDR3 DNA reads TGTGCCTGGAGTGTAACAGGGGGGAGTCAGCCCCAGCATTTT. It encodes CAWSVTGGSQPQHF. The whole variable domain, filled in from reference TRBV30 and TRBJ1-5, reads SQTIHQWPATLVQPVGSPLSLECTVEGTSNPNLYWYRQAAGRGLQLLFYSVGIGQISSEVPQNLSASRPQDRQFILSSKKLLLSDSGFYLCAWSVTGGSQPQHFGDGTRLSIL.

The chain recombines TRBV6-4 with TRBJ2-1; weak D call: TRBD1 (5 bases). This CDR3 is built from 13 residues. V lost 6 bases to trimming and J lost 3 bases, with 9 bases between them. Germline loops: CDR1 MRHNA, CDR2 SNTAGT. The CDR3 spells CASSVDIYNEQFF. The CDR3 DNA is TGTGCCAGCAGCGTGGACATCTACAATGAGCAGTTCTTC.